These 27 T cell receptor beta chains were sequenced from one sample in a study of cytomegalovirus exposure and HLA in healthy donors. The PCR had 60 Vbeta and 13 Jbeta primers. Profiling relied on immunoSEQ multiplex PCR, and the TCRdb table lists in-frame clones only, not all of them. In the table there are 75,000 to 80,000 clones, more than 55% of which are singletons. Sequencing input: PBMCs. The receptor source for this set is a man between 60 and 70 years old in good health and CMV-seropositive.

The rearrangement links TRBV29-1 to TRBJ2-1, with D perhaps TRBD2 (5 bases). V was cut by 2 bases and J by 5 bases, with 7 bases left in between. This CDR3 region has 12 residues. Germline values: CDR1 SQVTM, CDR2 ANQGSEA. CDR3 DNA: TGCAGCGTTGAAAGGACTGACAATGAGCAGTTCTTC. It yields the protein CSVERTDNEQFF.

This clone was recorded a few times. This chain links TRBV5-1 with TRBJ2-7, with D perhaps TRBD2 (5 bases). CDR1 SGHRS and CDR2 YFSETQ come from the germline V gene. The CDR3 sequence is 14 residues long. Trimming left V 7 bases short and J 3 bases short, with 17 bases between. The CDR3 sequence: CASFSGVGDYEQYF. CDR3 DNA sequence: TGCGCCAGCTTTTCCGGGGTCGGAGACTACGAGCAGTACTTC.

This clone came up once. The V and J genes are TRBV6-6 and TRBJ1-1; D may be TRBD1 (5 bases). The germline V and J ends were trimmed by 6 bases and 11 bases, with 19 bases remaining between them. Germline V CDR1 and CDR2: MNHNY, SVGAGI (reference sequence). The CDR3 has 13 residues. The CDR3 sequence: CASSWGGAGDAFF. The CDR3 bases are TGTGCCAGCAGCTGGGGTGGGGCTGGAGACGCTTTCTTT.

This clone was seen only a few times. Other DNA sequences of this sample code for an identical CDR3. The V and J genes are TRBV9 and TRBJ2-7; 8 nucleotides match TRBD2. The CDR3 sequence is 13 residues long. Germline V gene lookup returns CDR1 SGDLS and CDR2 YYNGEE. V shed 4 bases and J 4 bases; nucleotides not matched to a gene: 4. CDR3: CASSPPGGYEQYF. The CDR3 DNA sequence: TGTGCCAGCAGCCCCCCGGGGGGGTACGAGCAGTACTTC.

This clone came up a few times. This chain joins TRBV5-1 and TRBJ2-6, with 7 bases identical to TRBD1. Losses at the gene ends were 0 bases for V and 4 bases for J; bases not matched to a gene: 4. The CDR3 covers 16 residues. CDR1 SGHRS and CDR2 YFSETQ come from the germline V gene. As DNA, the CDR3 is TGCGCCAGCAGCTTGGGAGGGGGCGCCGGGGCCAACGTCCTGACTTTC. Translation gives CASSLGGGAGANVLTF.

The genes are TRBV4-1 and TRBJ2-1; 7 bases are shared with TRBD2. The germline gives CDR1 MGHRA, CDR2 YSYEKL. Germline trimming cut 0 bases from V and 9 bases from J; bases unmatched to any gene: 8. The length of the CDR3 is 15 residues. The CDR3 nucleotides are TGCGCCAGCAGCCAAGATAGGTGGGAGGGCCGTGAGCAGTTCTTC. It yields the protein CASSQDRWEGREQFF.

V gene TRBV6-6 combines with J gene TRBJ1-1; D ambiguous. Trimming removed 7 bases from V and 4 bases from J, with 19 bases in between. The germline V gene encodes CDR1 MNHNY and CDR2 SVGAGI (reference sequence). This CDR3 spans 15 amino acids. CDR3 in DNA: TGTGCCAGCACGTGGGAACAGCGGGCTCCCACTGAAGCTTTCTTT. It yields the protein CASTWEQRAPTEAFF.

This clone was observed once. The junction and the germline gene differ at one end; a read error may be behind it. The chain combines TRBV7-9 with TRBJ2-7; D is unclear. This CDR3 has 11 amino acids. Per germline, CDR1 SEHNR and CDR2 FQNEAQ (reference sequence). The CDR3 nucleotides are TGTTCCAGCAGCCACTTGTACGAGCAGTACTTC. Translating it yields CSSSHLYEQYF.

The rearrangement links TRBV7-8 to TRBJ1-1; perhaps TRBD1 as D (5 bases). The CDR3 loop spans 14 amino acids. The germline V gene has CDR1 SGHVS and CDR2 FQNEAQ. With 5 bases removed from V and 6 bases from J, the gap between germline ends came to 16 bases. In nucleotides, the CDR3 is TGTGCCAGCAGCCCCCGGGGGGGAGGTGCTGAAGCTTTCTTT. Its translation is CASSPRGGGAEAFF.

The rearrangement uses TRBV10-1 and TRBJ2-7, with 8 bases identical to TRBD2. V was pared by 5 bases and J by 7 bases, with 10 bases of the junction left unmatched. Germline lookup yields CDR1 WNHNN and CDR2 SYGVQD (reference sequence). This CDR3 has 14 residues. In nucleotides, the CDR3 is TGCGCCAGCAGTTTAGAAGCGGGAGACGGGGAGCAGTACTTC. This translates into CASSLEAGDGEQYF.

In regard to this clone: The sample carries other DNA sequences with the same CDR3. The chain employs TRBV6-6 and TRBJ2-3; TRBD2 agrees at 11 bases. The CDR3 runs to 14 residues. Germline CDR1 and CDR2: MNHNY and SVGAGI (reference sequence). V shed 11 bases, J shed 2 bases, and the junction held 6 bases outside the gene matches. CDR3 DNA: TGTGCCGGAAGGACTAGCGGGTCCACAGATACGCAGTATTTT. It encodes CAGRTSGSTDTQYF.

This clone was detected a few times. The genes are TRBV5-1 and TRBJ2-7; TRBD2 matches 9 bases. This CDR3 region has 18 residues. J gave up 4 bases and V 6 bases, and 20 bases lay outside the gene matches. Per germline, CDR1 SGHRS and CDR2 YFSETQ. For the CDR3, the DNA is TGCGCCAGCACTAGTCGGCCTAGCGGGGAGGGGTTTTTGTACGAGCAGTACTTC. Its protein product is CASTSRPSGEGFLYEQYF.

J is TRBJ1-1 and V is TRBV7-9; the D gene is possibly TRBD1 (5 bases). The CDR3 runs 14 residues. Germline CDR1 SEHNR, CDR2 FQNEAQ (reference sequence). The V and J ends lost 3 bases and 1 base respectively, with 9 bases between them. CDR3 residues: CASSLMTENTEAFF. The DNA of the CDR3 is TGTGCCAGCAGCTTGATGACAGAGAACACTGAAGCTTTCTTT.

CDR3 sequence reads: CAWGTEPEETQYF. The CDR3 DNA is TGTGCCTGGGGGACAGAACCCGAAGAGACCCAGTACTTC. The J gene is TRBJ2-5, the V gene TRBV30; TRBD1 matches at 7 bases. CDR1 and CDR2 (germline): GTSNPN, SVGIG (reference sequence). With 5 bases clipped from V and 3 bases from J, the junction kept 6 bases outside the gene matches. There are 13 residues in the CDR3.

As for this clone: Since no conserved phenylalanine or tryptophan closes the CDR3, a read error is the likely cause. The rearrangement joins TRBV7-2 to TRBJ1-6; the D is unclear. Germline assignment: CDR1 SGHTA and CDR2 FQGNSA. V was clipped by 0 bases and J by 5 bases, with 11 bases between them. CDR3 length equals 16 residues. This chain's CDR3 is CASSLAPGYNNSPLHI. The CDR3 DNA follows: TGTGCCAGCAGCTTAGCGCCGGGGTATAATAATTCACCCCTCCACATT.

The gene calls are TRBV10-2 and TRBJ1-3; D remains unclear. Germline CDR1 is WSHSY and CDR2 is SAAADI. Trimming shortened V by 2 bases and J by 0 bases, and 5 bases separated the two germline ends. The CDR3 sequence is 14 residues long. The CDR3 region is CASSEEYSGNTIYF. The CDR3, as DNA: TGCGCCAGCAGTGAGGAGTACTCTGGAAACACCATATATTTT.

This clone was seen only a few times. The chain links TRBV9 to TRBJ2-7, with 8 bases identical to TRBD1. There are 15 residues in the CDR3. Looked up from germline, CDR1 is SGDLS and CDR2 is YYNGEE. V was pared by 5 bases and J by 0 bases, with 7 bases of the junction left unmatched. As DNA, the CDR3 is TGTGCCAGCAGTCCAGGGGGCCTACTCTCCTACGAGCAGTACTTC. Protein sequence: CASSPGGLLSYEQYF.

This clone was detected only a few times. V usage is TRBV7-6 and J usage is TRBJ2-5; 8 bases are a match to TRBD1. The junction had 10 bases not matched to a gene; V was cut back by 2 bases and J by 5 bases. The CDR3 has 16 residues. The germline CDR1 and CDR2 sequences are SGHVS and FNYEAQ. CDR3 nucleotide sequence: TGTGCCAGCAGCTTAACCCCTGACAGGGGTCGGGAGACCCAGTACTTC. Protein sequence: CASSLTPDRGRETQYF.

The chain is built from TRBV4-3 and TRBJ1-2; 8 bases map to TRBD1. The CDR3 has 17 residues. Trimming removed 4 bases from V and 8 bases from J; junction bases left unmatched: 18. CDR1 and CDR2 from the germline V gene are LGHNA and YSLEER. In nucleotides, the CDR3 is TGCGCCAGCAGCCCCGGGACAGGAAAGGGGTATAGGTCGGGCTACACCTTC. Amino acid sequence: CASSPGTGKGYRSGYTF.

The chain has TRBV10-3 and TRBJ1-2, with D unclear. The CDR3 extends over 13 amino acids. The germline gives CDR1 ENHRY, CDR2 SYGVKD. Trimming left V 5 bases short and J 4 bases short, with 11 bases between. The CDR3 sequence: CAISQEGSYGYTF. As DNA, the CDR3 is TGTGCCATCAGTCAGGAGGGCTCCTATGGCTACACCTTC.

The DNA of the CDR3 is TGTGCCAGTAGTCCCAAAAGCACAGATACGCAGTATTTT. This translates into CASSPKSTDTQYF. The rearrangement links TRBV19 to TRBJ2-3, with unresolved D. V lost 5 bases, J lost 0 bases, and 6 bases lay in between. This CDR3 has 13 amino acids. Germline CDR1 and CDR2: LNHDA and SQIVND (reference sequence).

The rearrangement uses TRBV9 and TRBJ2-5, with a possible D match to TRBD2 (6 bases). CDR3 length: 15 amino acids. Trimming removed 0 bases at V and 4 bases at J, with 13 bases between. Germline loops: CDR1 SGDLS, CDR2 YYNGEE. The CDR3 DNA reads TGTGCCAGCAGCGTAGGAGGAGGGCCGGGAGAGACCCAGTACTTC. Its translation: CASSVGGGPGETQYF.

CDR3 region: CAIGHGEAYGYTF. In DNA, the CDR3 is TGTGCCATCGGCCACGGGGAGGCCTATGGCTACACCTTC. This chain links TRBV10-3 with TRBJ1-2, with unresolved D. Trimming removed 8 bases at V and 4 bases at J, with 14 bases between. Germline CDR1 and CDR2: ENHRY and SYGVKD. This CDR3 has 13 amino acids.

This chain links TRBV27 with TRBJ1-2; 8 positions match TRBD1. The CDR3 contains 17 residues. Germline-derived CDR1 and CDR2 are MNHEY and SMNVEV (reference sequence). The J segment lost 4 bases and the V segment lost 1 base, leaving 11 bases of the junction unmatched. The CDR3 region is CASSLLGSGDRSYGYTF. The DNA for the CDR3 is TGTGCCAGCAGTTTATTGGGGTCAGGGGACAGGTCCTATGGCTACACCTTC.

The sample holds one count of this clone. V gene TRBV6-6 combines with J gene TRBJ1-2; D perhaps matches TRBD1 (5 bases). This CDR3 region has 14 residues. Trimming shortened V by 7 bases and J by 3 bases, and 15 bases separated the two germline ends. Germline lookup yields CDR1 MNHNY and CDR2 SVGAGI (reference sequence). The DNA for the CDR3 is TGTGCCAGCACACAAAGGGGAACCGACTATGGCTACACCTTC. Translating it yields CASTQRGTDYGYTF.

DNA of the CDR3: TGTGCCAGCACCTACGGGGGTCTTAACTATGGCTACACCTTC. It translates to CASTYGGLNYGYTF. This chain links TRBV6-5 with TRBJ1-2; D might be TRBD1 (5 bases). Germline assignment: CDR1 MNHEY and CDR2 SVGAGI. The CDR3 runs to 14 residues. V dropped 7 bases and J dropped 1 base, with 13 bases sitting between them.

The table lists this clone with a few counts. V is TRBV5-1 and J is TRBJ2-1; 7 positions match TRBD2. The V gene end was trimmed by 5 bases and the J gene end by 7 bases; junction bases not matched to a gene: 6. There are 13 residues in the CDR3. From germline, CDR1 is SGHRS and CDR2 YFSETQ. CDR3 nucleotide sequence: TGCGCCAGCAGGGACCTGGGAGGGAATGAGCAGTTCTTC. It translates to CASRDLGGNEQFF.